The T cell receptor (beta chain) described here comes from a study of blood T cell repertoires in COVID-19. Study at large: T cells, B-cell-depleted T cells, or PBMCs supplied cDNA or gDNA.

V gave up 7 bases and J gave up 4 bases; unmatched junction bases: 6. In germline, CDR1 is LNHDA, CDR2 SQIVND (reference sequence). The CDR3 runs to 14 residues. TCRdb's copy holds only in-frame clones and misses some; the assay was immunoSEQ multiplex PCR. Of under 500,000 clones in the sample, 70% to 90% were seen once. The clonotype originates from a woman under 30 with acute COVID-19. What was sequenced was PBMCs or T cells enriched from blood (not recorded which). This rearrangement joins TRBV19 to TRBJ2-1, with 8 bases identical to TRBD2. The CDR3 spells CASTRSGTYNEQFF. The CDR3 DNA reads as TGTGCCAGTACCCGTAGCGGGACTTACAATGAGCAGTTCTTC.